The 13 T cell receptor beta chains given below trace back to one sample, sequenced in a study of blood T cell repertoires in COVID-19. Assay used: immunoSEQ multiplex PCR; TCRdb lists only in-frame clones, some missing. Of around 150,000 clones in the sample, around 85% are singletons; the top ten hold approximately 3.3%. Sequencing was carried out using peripheral blood. These receptors originate from a human donor with acute or convalescent COVID-19. The donor label of this sample is uncertain.

The J gene is TRBJ2-5, the V gene TRBV7-9; no clear D gene. The germline V gene encodes CDR1 SEHNR and CDR2 FQNEAQ (reference sequence). CDR3 length: 13 amino acids. Trimming left V 4 bases short and J 4 bases short, with 10 bases between. The CDR3 here is CASSSRVPETQYF. CDR3 DNA sequence: TGTGCCAGCAGCTCCCGGGTCCCAGAGACCCAGTACTTC.

The chain is built from TRBV18 and TRBJ2-2; 10 bases are a match to TRBD1. This CDR3 has 16 residues. CDR1 is KGHSH and CDR2 is LQKENI in the germline V gene. With V trimmed by 5 bases and J by 5 bases, 8 bases remained unmatched. CDR3 bases: TGTGCCAGCTCAGCCGGGACAGGGGATAAGACCGGGGAGCTGTTTTTT. Protein: CASSAGTGDKTGELFF.

The rearrangement links TRBV6-1 to TRBJ2-2; 8 bases agree with TRBD1. The CDR3 has 16 residues. V shed 2 bases and J 2 bases; nucleotides not matched to a gene: 4. CDR1 is MNHNS and CDR2 is SASEGT in the germline V gene. The CDR3 DNA reads as TGTGCCAGCAGTGAAAGGACAGGGATAAACACCGGGGAGCTGTTTTTT. It specifies CASSERTGINTGELFF.

V usage is TRBV28 and J usage is TRBJ2-2, with a weak D call TRBD2 (6 bases). Germline V CDR1 and CDR2: MDHEN, SYDVKM. Trimming cost V 4 bases and J 7 bases, with 16 bases left between them. This CDR3 region has 15 residues. The CDR3 nucleotides are TGTGCCAGCAGTTCCCGACGGACTATTCGCGGGGAGCTGTTTTTT. Translating it yields CASSSRRTIRGELFF.

This clone was seen a handful of times. The sample contains more than one DNA sequence encoding this CDR3. The chain has TRBV4-3 and TRBJ1-4, with 10 bases aligning to TRBD1. Germline assignment: CDR1 LGHNA and CDR2 YSLEER. CDR3 length equals 15 residues. With V trimmed by 0 bases and J by 8 bases, 3 bases remained unmatched. CDR3 amino acids: CASSQEGQGNEKLFF. In DNA form, the CDR3 reads TGCGCCAGCAGCCAAGAGGGACAGGGGAACGAAAAACTGTTTTTT.

The V and J genes are TRBV5-6 and TRBJ1-1, with D maybe TRBD1 (5 bases). Trimming cost V 4 bases and J 4 bases, with 17 bases left between them. The CDR3 covers 15 residues. Germline V gene sequence: CDR1 SGHDT, CDR2 YYEEEE. The CDR3 sequence: CASSPAGRWGTEAFF. The CDR3 DNA follows: TGTGCCAGCAGCCCCGCAGGGAGGTGGGGCACTGAAGCTTTCTTT.

J is TRBJ1-2 and V is TRBV7-9, with D possibly TRBD1 on 5 matching bases. The V gene lost 1 base and the J gene lost 7 bases, with 10 bases spanning the gap. Germline V gene sequence: CDR1 SEHNR, CDR2 FQNEAQ (reference sequence). The CDR3 totals 13 residues. The CDR3 sequence: CASSLDGGTGYTF. The CDR3 bases are TGTGCCAGCAGCTTAGACGGGGGTACTGGCTACACCTTC.

V gene TRBV11-3 combines with J gene TRBJ2-3, with 7 positions matching TRBD1. This CDR3 spans 16 amino acids. CDR1 SGHNT and CDR2 YENEEA come from the germline V gene. Germline trimming cut 4 bases from V and 3 bases from J; bases unmatched to any gene: 10. CDR3 DNA: TGTGCCAGCAGCTCTTACTCGGGACAGCCGACAGATACGCAGTATTTT. Its protein product is CASSSYSGQPTDTQYF.

The chain recombines TRBV30 with TRBJ2-1; 12 bases align to TRBD2. In germline, CDR1 is GTSNPN, CDR2 SVGIG (reference sequence). The CDR3 consists of 14 residues. V gave up 4 bases and J gave up 7 bases; unmatched junction bases: 5. The DNA for the CDR3 is TGTGCCTGGACTAGCGGGGGGGCCATGAATGAGCAGTTCTTC. Translated: CAWTSGGAMNEQFF. The whole variable domain, filled in from reference TRBV30 and TRBJ2-1, reads SQTIHQWPATLVQPVGSPLSLECTVEGTSNPNLYWYRQAAGRGLQLLFYSVGIGQISSEVPQNLSASRPQDRQFILSSKKLLLSDSGFYLCAWTSGGAMNEQFFGPGTRLTVL.

V usage is TRBV9 and J usage is TRBJ2-2; 7 bases align to TRBD2. This CDR3 is 16 amino acids long. The V segment lost 3 bases and the J segment 0 bases; nucleotides outside the gene matches: 5. Germline CDR1 SGDLS, CDR2 YYNGEE. DNA of the CDR3: TGTGCCAGCAGCGCGCGGGGGTCCTCGAACACCGGGGAGCTGTTTTTT. Protein sequence: CASSARGSSNTGELFF.

This chain joins TRBV6-1 and TRBJ2-7; perhaps TRBD2 as D (6 bases). The V end was cut by 0 bases, the J end by 0 bases, with 15 bases between. Per germline, CDR1 MNHNS and CDR2 SASEGT. The CDR3 totals 17 residues. The CDR3 here is CASSEAPIGGLSYEQYF. In DNA, the CDR3 is TGTGCCAGCAGTGAAGCCCCGATTGGAGGGCTCTCCTACGAGCAGTACTTC.

The chain is built from TRBV3-1 (or the pseudogene TRBV3-2) and TRBJ1-2; perhaps TRBD1 as D (6 bases). The CDR3 runs to 17 residues. The V and J ends lost 4 bases and 4 bases respectively, with 22 bases between them. Germline CDR1 and CDR2: LGHDT and YNNKEL (reference sequence). The CDR3 loop reads CASSPTGSRSRGYGYTF. CDR3 sequence (DNA): TGTGCCAGCAGCCCGACAGGATCACGCAGTAGGGGCTATGGCTACACCTTC.

This chain uses TRBV11-2 with TRBJ2-1; D uncertain. This CDR3 has 14 residues. Per the germline V gene, CDR1 is SGHAT and CDR2 is FQNNGV. Trimming stripped 5 bases from V and 1 base from J, with 9 bases between. As DNA, the CDR3 is TGTGCCAGCAGCCCTGGCTTTTCCTACAATGAGCAGTTCTTC. As protein: CASSPGFSYNEQFF.